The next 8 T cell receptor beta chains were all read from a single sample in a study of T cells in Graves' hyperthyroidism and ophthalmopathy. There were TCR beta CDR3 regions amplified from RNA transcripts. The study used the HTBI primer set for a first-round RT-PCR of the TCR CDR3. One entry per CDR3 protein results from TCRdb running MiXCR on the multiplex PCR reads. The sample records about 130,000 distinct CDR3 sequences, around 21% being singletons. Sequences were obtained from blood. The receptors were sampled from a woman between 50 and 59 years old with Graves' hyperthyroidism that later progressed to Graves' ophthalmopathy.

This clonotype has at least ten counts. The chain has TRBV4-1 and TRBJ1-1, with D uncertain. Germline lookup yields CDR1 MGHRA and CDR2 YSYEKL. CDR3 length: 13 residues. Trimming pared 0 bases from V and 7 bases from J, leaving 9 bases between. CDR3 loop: CASSQDPALEAFF. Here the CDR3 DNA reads TGCGCCAGCAGCCAAGATCCAGCCCTTGAAGCTTTCTTT.

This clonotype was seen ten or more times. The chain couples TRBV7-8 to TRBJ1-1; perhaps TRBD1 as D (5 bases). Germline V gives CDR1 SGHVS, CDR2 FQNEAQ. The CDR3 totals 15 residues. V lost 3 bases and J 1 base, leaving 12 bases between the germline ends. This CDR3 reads CASSLHGGANTEAFF. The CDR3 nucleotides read TGTGCCAGCAGCTTGCACGGGGGAGCGAACACTGAAGCTTTCTTT. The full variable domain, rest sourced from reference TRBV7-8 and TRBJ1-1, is GAGVSQSPRYKVAKRGQDVALRCDPISGHVSLFWYQQALGQGPEFLTYFQNEAQLDKSGLPSDRFFAERPEGSVSTLKIQRTQQEDSAVYLCASSLHGGANTEAFFGQGTRLTVV.

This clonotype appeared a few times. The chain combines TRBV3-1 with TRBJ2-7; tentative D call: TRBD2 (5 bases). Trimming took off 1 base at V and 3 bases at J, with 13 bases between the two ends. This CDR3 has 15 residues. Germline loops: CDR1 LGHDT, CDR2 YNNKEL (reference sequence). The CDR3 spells CASSQASAGLYEQYF. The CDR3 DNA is TGTGCCAGCAGCCAAGCCTCTGCGGGCCTCTACGAGCAGTACTTC.

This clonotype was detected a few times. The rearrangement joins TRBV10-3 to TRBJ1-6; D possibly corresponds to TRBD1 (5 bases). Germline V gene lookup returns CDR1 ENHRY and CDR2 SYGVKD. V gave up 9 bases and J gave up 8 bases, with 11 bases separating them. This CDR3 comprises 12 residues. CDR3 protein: CAISWGDSPLHF. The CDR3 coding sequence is TGTGCCATTAGTTGGGGGGATTCACCCCTCCACTTT.

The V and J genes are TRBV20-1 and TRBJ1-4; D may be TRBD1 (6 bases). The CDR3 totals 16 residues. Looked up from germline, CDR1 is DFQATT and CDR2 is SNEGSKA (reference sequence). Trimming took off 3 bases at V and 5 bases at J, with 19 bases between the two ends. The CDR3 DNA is TGCAGTGCTAGGGTCCCATCGACAGGAATCAATGAAAAACTGTTTTTT. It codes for CSARVPSTGINEKLFF.

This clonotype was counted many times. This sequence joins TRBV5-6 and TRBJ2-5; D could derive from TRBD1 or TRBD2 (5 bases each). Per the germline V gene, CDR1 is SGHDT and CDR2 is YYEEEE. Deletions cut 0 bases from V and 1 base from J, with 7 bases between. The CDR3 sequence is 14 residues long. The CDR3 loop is CASSLAGTQETQYF. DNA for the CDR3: TGTGCCAGCAGCTTGGCCGGGACCCAAGAGACCCAGTACTTC.

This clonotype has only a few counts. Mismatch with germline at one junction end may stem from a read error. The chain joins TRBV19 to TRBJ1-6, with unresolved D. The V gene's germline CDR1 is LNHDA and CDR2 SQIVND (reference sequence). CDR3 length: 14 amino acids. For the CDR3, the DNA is TGTGCCAGTAGGAGAAGGGTGGGTAATTCGCCCCTCCACTTT. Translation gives CASRRRVGNSPLHF.

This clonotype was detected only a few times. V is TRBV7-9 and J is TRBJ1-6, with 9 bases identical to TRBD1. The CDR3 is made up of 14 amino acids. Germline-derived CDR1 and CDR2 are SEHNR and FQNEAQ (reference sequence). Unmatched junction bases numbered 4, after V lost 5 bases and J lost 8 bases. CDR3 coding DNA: TGTGCCAGCAGCCCGGGGGACAGGGATTCACCCCTCCACTTT. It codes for CASSPGDRDSPLHF.